This record looks at one TCR beta chain sequence and its context. Profiling relied on immunoSEQ multiplex PCR, and the TCRdb table lists in-frame clones only, not all of them. The data contain roughly 100,000 clones, around 90% of them seen just once; the ten biggest clones take up 15% to 20%. The entry originates in a study of blood T cell repertoires in COVID-19. There are 14 residues in the CDR3. The V gene's germline CDR1 is MNHEY and CDR2 SMNVEV (reference sequence). The ends lost 6 bases at V and 5 bases at J; junction bases unmatched: 3. J is TRBJ1-4 and V is TRBV27; 10 nucleotides align to TRBD1. Specimen: peripheral blood. This TCR came from an elderly woman in a cohort sampled during active COVID-19. The CDR3 reads CASSRTGGNEKLFF. CDR3 in DNA: TGTGCCAGCAGCAGGACAGGGGGGAATGAAAAACTGTTTTTT.